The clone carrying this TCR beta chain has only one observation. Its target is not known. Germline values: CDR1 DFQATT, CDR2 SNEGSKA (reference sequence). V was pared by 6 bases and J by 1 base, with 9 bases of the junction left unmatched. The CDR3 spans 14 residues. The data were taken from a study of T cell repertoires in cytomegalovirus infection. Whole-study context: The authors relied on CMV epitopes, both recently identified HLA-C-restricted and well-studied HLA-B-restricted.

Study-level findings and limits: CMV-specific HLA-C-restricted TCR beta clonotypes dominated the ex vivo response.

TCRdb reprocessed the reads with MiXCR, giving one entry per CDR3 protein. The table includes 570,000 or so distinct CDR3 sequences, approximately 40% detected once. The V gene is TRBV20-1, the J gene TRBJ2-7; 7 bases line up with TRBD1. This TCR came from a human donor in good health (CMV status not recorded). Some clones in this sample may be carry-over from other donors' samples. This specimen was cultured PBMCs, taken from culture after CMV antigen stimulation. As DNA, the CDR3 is TGCAGTGCCTTACGGACAGGAGTGTCCTACGAGCAGTACTTC. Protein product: CSALRTGVSYEQYF.